Presented here are 30 T cell receptor beta chains from one specimen sequenced in a study of blood T cell repertoires in COVID-19. The method was immunoSEQ multiplex PCR; TCRdb's version includes in-frame clones alone and lacks a portion of them. The profile shows just over 250,000 clones, 80% to 90% of them singletons. Sample: peripheral blood. The source is a woman aged 65 to 85 with COVID-19, enrolled during active disease.

The chain joins TRBV7-2 to TRBJ2-5, with 14 bases identical to TRBD2. Germline values: CDR1 SGHTA, CDR2 FQGNSA. After removal of 3 bases from V and 4 bases from J, the junction contained 4 bases not matched to a gene. This CDR3 has 16 amino acids. CDR3 region: CASSLLTSGRGETQYF. The CDR3 nucleotides read TGTGCCAGCAGCTTGCTGACTAGCGGGAGGGGAGAGACCCAGTACTTC.

This chain connects TRBV28 to TRBJ2-1; TRBD1 matches at 7 bases. The V and J ends lost 7 bases and 4 bases, in that order; junction bases with no gene match: 16. Germline V lookup: CDR1 MDHEN, CDR2 SYDVKM. The CDR3 extends over 17 amino acids. The chain's CDR3 is CASTPFARDSRYNEQFF. The CDR3 DNA sequence: TGTGCCAGCACCCCCTTCGCCCGGGACAGTCGATACAATGAGCAGTTCTTC.

This clone was counted once. V usage is TRBV27 and J usage is TRBJ1-2, with D tentatively TRBD1 (6 bases). Germline CDR1 and CDR2: MNHEY and SMNVEV (reference sequence). The CDR3 runs to 13 residues. Deletions cut 4 bases from V and 5 bases from J, with 11 bases between. CDR3 nucleotide sequence: TGTGCCAGCAGTTCGTCCAGGGGTTATGGCTACACCTTC. This sequence encodes CASSSSRGYGYTF.

This clone was seen only a few times. CDR3 sequence reads: CASSSLGLAGGPSTGELFF. As DNA, the CDR3 is TGCGCCAGCAGCTCCCTAGGACTAGCGGGAGGGCCGAGCACCGGGGAGCTGTTTTTT. J is TRBJ2-2 and V is TRBV5-1; 15 nucleotides agree with TRBD2. V shed 3 bases and J 4 bases; nucleotides not matched to a gene: 10. The CDR3 extends over 19 amino acids. The germline CDR1 and CDR2 sequences are SGHRS and YFSETQ.

The chain recombines TRBV19 with TRBJ1-4, with D hard to call. The CDR3 spans 21 residues. Trimming stripped 4 bases from V and 0 bases from J, with 27 bases between. Germline CDR1 LNHDA, CDR2 SQIVND (reference sequence). The CDR3, as DNA: TGTGCCAGTAGTACACGGTTTCAGGCTCATGGGAGGAGGGCAACTAATGAAAAACTGTTTTTT. It specifies CASSTRFQAHGRRATNEKLFF.

This chain connects TRBV5-1 to TRBJ2-6; D is unclear. This CDR3 has 15 residues. V was pared by 0 bases and J by 0 bases, with 4 bases between. Germline V gene lookup returns CDR1 SGHRS and CDR2 YFSETQ. CDR3 coding DNA: TGCGCCAGCAGCTTGGGACACTCTGGGGCCAACGTCCTGACTTTC. This encodes CASSLGHSGANVLTF.

This chain uses TRBV28 with TRBJ1-3; TRBD1 aligns across 7 bases. Germline V lookup: CDR1 MDHEN, CDR2 SYDVKM. The CDR3 contains 16 residues. Trimming cost V 4 bases and J 4 bases; bases outside gene matches: 10. The CDR3 nucleotides are TGTGCCAGCAGTTCAAGAACAGGGGCGGCCGGAAACACCATATATTTT. Amino acid sequence: CASSSRTGAAGNTIYF.

The rearrangement uses TRBV4-1 and TRBJ2-5, with a possible D match to TRBD1 (5 bases). V lost 0 bases and J 5 bases, leaving 13 bases between the germline ends. The germline CDR1 and CDR2 sequences are MGHRA and YSYEKL. The CDR3 is made up of 15 amino acids. The DNA of the CDR3 is TGCGCCAGCAGCCAAGATCCAGGGTCTTCGGAGACCCAGTACTTC. Its protein is CASSQDPGSSETQYF.

The chain links TRBV6-2 or TRBV6-3 to TRBJ1-2; no clear D. Trimming cost V 0 bases and J 2 bases, with 4 bases left between them. The CDR3 loop spans 13 amino acids. CDR1 and CDR2 from the germline V gene are MNHEY and SVGEGT. The CDR3 coding sequence is TGTGCCAGCAGTTACTCCGGGAACTATGGCTACACCTTC. It yields the protein CASSYSGNYGYTF.

The chain joins TRBV7-3 to TRBJ2-7; no clear D gene. The CDR3 runs to 15 residues. Looked up from germline, CDR1 is SGHTA and CDR2 is FQGTGA. Trimming cost V 5 bases and J 1 base, with 15 bases left between them. CDR3 sequence (DNA): TGTGCCAGCAGCCCCCCCTCTCGCGGTTCCTACGAGCAGTACTTC. This translates into CASSPPSRGSYEQYF.

This chain joins TRBV9 and TRBJ2-7; D is perhaps TRBD1 (6 bases). The length of the CDR3 is 15 residues. CDR1 SGDLS and CDR2 YYNGEE come from the germline V gene. Trimming removed 2 bases at V and 0 bases at J, with 12 bases between. In nucleotides, the CDR3 is TGTGCCAGCAGCGTCCGGGACACGAGCTCCTACGAGCAGTACTTC. Amino acids: CASSVRDTSSYEQYF.

The gene calls are TRBV11-3 and TRBJ1-6; the match to TRBD1 covers 10 bases. This CDR3 contains 15 residues. V was clipped by 3 bases and J by 9 bases; unmatched bases: 5. CDR1 SGHNT and CDR2 YENEEA come from the germline V gene. CDR3 protein: CASSFGQGVGSPLHF. CDR3 nucleotide sequence: TGTGCCAGCAGCTTCGGACAGGGGGTTGGTTCACCCCTCCACTTT.

V is TRBV5-1 and J is TRBJ1-6; 8 nucleotides align to TRBD1. V dropped 7 bases and J dropped 8; count of bases not matched to a gene: 14. The CDR3 is 16 amino acids. CDR1 is SGHRS, CDR2 YFSETQ, per germline. The CDR3 DNA reads as TGCGCCAGCGCTGCGGTAGTCAGGGGGCTATATTCACCCCTCCACTTT. Protein: CASAAVVRGLYSPLHF.

V is TRBV29-1 and J is TRBJ2-7, with TRBD2 as a possible D gene (5 bases). Trimming left V 1 base short and J 7 bases short, with 14 bases between. Germline lookup yields CDR1 SQVTM and CDR2 ANQGSEA. The CDR3 spans 13 residues. Here the CDR3 DNA reads TGCAGCGTTGAAGCCTGGGAGCTCGGGGAGCAGTACTTC. It is translated as CSVEAWELGEQYF.

The V call is TRBV7-8, the J call TRBJ2-2; 7 nucleotides line up with TRBD1. Germline assignment: CDR1 SGHVS and CDR2 FQNEAQ. V shed 7 bases, J shed 7 bases, and the junction held 15 bases outside the gene matches. The CDR3 extends over 16 amino acids. This CDR3 is CASKIGRRGLSGELFF. The CDR3 nucleotides are TGTGCCAGCAAAATCGGCCGCAGGGGGTTGAGCGGGGAGCTGTTTTTT.

The chain carries TRBV6-5 and TRBJ1-1; TRBD1 is a possible D gene (6 bases). V was shortened by 4 bases and J by 1 base, with 13 bases between the two germline ends. CDR1 and CDR2 from the germline V gene are MNHEY and SVGAGI. The CDR3 length is 15 residues. In DNA form, the CDR3 reads TGTGCCAGCAGTTTGGGTCGAGGGGGGAACACTGAAGCTTTCTTT. Its translation: CASSLGRGGNTEAFF.

This rearrangement joins TRBV25-1 to TRBJ2-1; D is unresolved. CDR1 and CDR2 (germline): MGHDK, SYGVNS. V dropped 1 base and J dropped 3 bases, with 10 bases sitting between them. CDR3 size: 15 residues. The CDR3 bases are TGTGCCAGCAGTGAATCCCGGTATAACTACAATGAGCAGTTCTTC. The encoded protein is CASSESRYNYNEQFF.

V is TRBV28 and J is TRBJ2-7; TRBD2 might be the D (5 bases). This CDR3 is built from 14 residues. Germline V lookup: CDR1 MDHEN, CDR2 SYDVKM. Trimming left V 3 bases short and J 5 bases short, with 14 bases between. The CDR3 loop is CASSFLAGKHEQYF. The CDR3, as DNA: TGTGCCAGCAGTTTTCTAGCAGGTAAACACGAGCAGTACTTC. Full variable domain (rest looked up from reference TRBV28 and TRBJ2-7): DVKVTQSSRYLVKRTGEKVFLECVQDMDHENMFWYRQDPGLGLRLIYFSYDVKMKEKGDIPEGYSVSREKKERFSLILESASTNQTSMYLCASSFLAGKHEQYFGPGTRLTVT.

V gene TRBV5-1 combines with J gene TRBJ2-3; maybe TRBD2 (6 bases). The CDR3 sequence is 16 residues long. The germline V and J ends were trimmed by 0 bases and 0 bases, with 11 bases remaining between them. The germline V gene encodes CDR1 SGHRS and CDR2 YFSETQ. The CDR3 DNA is TGCGCCAGCAGCTTGGACGCGGGAACGAGCACAGATACGCAGTATTTT. It is translated as CASSLDAGTSTDTQYF.

The chain recombines TRBV21-1 with TRBJ2-1; the table assigns TRBD2, which was not confirmed against the DNA. TRBV21-1 is shown as a pseudogene. The CDR3 consists of 15 residues. The CDR3 protein is CASSNPVKRYNEQFF. The CDR3 bases are TGTGCCAGCAGCAACCCAGTGAAGCGCTACAATGAGCAGTTCTTC.

The CDR3 loop reads CASSLTGLNTEAFF. The CDR3 DNA reads TGTGCCAGCAGCTTAACAGGGCTAAACACTGAAGCTTTCTTT. V gene TRBV11-2 combines with J gene TRBJ1-1, with D tentatively TRBD1 (6 bases). Germline CDR1 SGHAT, CDR2 FQNNGV. This CDR3 region has 14 residues. Trimming pared 2 bases from V and 2 bases from J, leaving 9 bases between.

V usage is TRBV7-8 and J usage is TRBJ1-6, with no clear D. This CDR3 is built from 16 residues. Germline loops: CDR1 SGHVS, CDR2 FQNEAQ. V gave up 2 bases and J gave up 9 bases, with 17 bases separating them. The DNA of the CDR3 is TGTGCCAGCAGCTTACCCCCGACACCCGGGGTTTCACCCCTCCACTTT. Its translation: CASSLPPTPGVSPLHF.

The chain links TRBV19 to TRBJ1-2, with a possible D match to TRBD1 (6 bases). This CDR3 is built from 14 residues. Germline V gives CDR1 LNHDA, CDR2 SQIVND (reference sequence). Trimming pared 6 bases from V and 4 bases from J, leaving 15 bases between. CDR3 bases: TGTGCCAGTAGCCCTATAGGGGGATTCTATGGCTACACCTTC. Translating gives CASSPIGGFYGYTF.

This chain links TRBV7-8 with TRBJ1-3; D is uncertain. Germline CDR1 SGHVS, CDR2 FQNEAQ. The V end was cut by 1 base, the J end by 0 bases, with 7 bases between. The CDR3 spans 15 residues. The CDR3 nucleotides are TGTGCCAGCAGCTTAGTAGGGAGCTCTGGAAACACCATATATTTT. Protein: CASSLVGSSGNTIYF.

The chain couples TRBV27 to TRBJ1-2; the match to TRBD1 covers 7 bases. Germline V gives CDR1 MNHEY, CDR2 SMNVEV (reference sequence). V was pared by 6 bases and J by 7 bases, with 8 bases of the junction left unmatched. The CDR3 contains 13 residues. The CDR3 protein is CASRNWDSGGYTF. CDR3 in DNA: TGTGCCAGCAGAAACTGGGACAGTGGTGGCTACACCTTC.

J is TRBJ2-5 and V is TRBV2; no firm D call. Germline V gene lookup returns CDR1 SNHLY and CDR2 FYNNEI. V shed 3 bases and J shed 1 base, with 15 bases lying between them. The length of the CDR3 is 16 residues. The CDR3 protein is CASSDHLHSFQETQYF. The CDR3 coding sequence is TGTGCCAGCAGTGACCACCTTCACAGTTTCCAAGAGACCCAGTACTTC.

The chain has TRBV6-6 and TRBJ2-5, with D perhaps TRBD1 (6 bases). This CDR3 is built from 13 residues. Trimming cost V 6 bases and J 2 bases, with 10 bases left between them. CDR1 MNHNY and CDR2 SVGAGI come from the germline V gene (reference sequence). In DNA, the CDR3 is TGTGCCAGCAGCCGTGGGACACAAGAGACCCAGTACTTC. The encoded protein is CASSRGTQETQYF.

The V call is TRBV7-9, the J call TRBJ2-1; 9 nucleotides line up with TRBD2. This CDR3 region has 14 residues. CDR1 is SEHNR and CDR2 is FQNEAQ in the germline V gene (reference sequence). J lost 8 bases, V lost 3 bases, and 5 bases had no gene match. CDR3 sequence: CASSFSGSSDEQFF. For the CDR3, the DNA is TGTGCCAGCAGCTTTAGCGGGAGCTCGGATGAGCAGTTCTTC.

In this sample, this clone turned up once. The chain employs TRBV24-1 and TRBJ2-1, with TRBD2 as a possible D gene (5 bases). Trimming left V 0 bases short and J 7 bases short, with 21 bases between. The CDR3 has 18 amino acids. The germline gives CDR1 KGHDR, CDR2 SFDVKD. The CDR3 reads CATSDLRSLGSGLNEQFF. CDR3 DNA: TGTGCCACCAGTGATTTGCGTTCTTTGGGCAGCGGTCTGAATGAGCAGTTCTTC.

A note on this clone: Other DNA sequences in the same sample also yield this CDR3. The chain employs TRBV11-2 and TRBJ2-5; D not certain. The CDR3 spans 12 residues. Germline assignment: CDR1 SGHAT and CDR2 FQNNGV. V gave up 1 base and J gave up 5 bases, with 5 bases separating them. DNA for the CDR3: TGTGCCAGCAGCTTAGTAGAGGAGACCCAGTACTTC. As protein: CASSLVEETQYF.